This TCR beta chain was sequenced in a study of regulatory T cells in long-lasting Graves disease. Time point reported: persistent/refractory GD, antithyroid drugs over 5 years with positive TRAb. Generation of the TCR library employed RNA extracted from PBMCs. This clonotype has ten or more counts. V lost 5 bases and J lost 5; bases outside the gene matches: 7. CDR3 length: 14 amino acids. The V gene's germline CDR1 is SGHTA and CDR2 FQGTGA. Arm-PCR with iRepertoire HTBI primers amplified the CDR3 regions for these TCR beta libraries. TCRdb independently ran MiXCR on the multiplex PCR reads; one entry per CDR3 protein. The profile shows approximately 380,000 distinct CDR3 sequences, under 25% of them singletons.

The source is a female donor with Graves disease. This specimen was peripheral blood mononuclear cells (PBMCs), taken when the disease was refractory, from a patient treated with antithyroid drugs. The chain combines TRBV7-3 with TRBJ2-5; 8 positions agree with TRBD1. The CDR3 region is CASSPQGGRETQYF. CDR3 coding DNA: TGTGCCAGCAGCCCACAGGGGGGCCGGGAGACCCAGTACTTC.